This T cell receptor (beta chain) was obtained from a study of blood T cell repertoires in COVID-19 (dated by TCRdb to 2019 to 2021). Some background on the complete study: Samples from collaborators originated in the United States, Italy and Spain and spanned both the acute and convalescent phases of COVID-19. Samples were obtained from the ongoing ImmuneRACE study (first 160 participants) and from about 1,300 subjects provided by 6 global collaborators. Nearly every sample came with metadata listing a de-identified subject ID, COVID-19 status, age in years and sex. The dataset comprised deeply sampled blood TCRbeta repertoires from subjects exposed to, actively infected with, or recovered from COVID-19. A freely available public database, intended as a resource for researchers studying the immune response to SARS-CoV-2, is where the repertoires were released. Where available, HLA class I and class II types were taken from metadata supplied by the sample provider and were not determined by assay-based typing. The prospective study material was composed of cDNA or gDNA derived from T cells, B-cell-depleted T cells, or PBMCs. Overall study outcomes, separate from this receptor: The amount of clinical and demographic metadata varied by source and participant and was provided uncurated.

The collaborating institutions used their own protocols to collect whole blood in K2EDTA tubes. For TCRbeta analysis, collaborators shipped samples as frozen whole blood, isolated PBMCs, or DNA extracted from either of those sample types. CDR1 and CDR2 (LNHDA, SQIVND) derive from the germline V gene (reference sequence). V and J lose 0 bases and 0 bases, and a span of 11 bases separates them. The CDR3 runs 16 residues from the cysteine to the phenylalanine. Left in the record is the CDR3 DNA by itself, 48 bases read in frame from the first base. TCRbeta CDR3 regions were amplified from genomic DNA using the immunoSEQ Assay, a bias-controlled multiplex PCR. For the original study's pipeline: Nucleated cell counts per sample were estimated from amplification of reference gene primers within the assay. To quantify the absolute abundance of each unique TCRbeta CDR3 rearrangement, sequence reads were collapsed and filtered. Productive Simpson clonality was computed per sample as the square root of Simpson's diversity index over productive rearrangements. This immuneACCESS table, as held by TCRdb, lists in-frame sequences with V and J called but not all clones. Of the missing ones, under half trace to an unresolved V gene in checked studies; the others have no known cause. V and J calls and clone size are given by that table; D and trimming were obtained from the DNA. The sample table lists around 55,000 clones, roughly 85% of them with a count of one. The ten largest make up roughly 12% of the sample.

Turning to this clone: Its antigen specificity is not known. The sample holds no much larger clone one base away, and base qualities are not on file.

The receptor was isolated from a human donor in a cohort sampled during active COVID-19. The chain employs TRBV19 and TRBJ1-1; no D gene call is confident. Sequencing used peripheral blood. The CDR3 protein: CASSIDRPGVNTEAFF. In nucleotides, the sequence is TGTGCCAGTAGTATAGATCGGCCCGGGGTGAACACTGAAGCTTTCTTT.